This TCR beta chain was profiled in a study of shared clonotypes between healthy human individuals. This CDR3 is 16 amino acids long. The V gene's germline CDR1 is SGHRS and CDR2 YFSETQ. V dropped 0 bases and J dropped 4 bases, with 17 bases sitting between them. The table came from immunoSEQ multiplex PCR; TCRdb's copy has only in-frame clones and leaves some out. The repertoire holds about 500,000 clones, with 60% to 80% as singletons. The sequenced sample consisted of PBMCs. The clonotype originates from a woman in her thirties or forties in good health. Some clones in this sample may be carry-over from other donors' samples. This chain joins TRBV5-1 and TRBJ2-7; TRBD2 is a possible D gene (5 bases). The CDR3 coding sequence is TGCGCCAGCAGCTTGGGGTCTAGCATCTTCGTGTACGAGCAGTACTTC. Protein product: CASSLGSSIFVYEQYF.